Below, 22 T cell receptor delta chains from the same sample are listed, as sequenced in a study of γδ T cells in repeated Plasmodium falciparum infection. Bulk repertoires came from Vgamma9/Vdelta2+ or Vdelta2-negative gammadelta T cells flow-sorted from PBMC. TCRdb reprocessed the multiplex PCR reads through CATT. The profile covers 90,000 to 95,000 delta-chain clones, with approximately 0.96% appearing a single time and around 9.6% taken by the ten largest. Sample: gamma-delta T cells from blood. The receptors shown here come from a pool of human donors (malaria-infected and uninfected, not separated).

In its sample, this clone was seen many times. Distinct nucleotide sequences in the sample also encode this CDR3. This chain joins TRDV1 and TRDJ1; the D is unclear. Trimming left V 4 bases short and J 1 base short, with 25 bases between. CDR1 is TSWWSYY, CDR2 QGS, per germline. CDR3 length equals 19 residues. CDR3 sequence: CALGAPYDPTLKSTDKLIF. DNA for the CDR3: TGTGCTCTTGGGGCGCCTTATGATCCGACTCTTAAATCCACCGATAAACTCATCTTT.

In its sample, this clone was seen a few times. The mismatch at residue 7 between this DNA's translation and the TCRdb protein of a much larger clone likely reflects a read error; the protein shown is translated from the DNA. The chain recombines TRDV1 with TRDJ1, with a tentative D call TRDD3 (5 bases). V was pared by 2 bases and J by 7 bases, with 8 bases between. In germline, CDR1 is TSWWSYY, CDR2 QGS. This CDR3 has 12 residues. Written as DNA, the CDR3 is TGTGCTCTTGGGGAATCCGGGGGTAAACTCATCTTT. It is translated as CALGESGGKLIF.

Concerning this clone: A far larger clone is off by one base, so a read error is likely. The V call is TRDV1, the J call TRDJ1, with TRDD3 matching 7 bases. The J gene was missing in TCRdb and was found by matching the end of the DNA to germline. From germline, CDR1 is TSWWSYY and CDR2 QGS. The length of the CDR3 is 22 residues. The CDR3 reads CALGDVRVSFAGYWGYTDKLIF. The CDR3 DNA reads TGTGCCCTTGGGGATGTCCGGGTTAGTTTTGCCGGTTACTGGGGATACACCGATAAACTCATCTTT.

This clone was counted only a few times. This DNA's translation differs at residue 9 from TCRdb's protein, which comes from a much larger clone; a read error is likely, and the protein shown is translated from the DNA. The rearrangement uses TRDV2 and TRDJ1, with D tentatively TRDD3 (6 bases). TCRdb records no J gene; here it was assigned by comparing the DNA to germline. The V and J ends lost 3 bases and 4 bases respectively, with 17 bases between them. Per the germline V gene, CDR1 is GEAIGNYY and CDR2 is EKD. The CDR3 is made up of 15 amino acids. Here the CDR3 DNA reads TGTGCCTGTGACGACCTGGTGGGGGGTAACGATAAACTCATCTTT. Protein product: CACDDLVGGNDKLIF.

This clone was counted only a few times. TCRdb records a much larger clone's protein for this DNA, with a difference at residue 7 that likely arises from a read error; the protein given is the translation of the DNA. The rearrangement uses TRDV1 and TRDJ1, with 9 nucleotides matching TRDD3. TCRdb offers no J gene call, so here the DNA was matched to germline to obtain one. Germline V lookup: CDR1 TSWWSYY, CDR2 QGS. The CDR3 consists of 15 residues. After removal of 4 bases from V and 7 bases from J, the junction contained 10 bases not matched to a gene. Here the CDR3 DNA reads TGTGCTCTTGGGGTTAGAACTACTGGGGGAGGTAAACTCATCTTT. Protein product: CALGVRTTGGGKLIF.

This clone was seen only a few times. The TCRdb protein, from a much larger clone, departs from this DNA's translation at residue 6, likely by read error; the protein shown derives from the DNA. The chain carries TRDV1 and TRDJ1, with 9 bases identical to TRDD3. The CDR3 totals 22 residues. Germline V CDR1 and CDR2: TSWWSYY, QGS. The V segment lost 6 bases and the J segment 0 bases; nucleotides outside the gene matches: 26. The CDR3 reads CALGRWTYSKYWGTLYTDKLIF. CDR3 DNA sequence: TGTGCTCTTGGTCGGTGGACCTACTCGAAATACTGGGGGACCCTCTACACCGATAAACTCATCTTT.

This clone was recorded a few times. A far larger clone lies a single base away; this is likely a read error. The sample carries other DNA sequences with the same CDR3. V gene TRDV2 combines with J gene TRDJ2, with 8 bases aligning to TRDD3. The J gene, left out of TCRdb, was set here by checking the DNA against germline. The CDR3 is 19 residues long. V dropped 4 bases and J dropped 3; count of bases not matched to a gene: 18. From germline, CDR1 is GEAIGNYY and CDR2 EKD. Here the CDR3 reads CACDPSSNVTGGLTAQLFF. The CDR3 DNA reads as TGTGCCTGTGATCCATCATCGAATGTCACTGGGGGTCTGACAGCACAACTCTTCTTT.

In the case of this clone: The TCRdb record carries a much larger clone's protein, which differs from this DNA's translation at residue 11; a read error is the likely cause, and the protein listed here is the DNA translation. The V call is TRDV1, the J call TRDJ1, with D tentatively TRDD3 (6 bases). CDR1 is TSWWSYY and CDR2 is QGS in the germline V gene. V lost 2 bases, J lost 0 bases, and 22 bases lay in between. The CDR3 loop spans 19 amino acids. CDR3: CALGEKRKGYGGNTDKLIF. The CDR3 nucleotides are TGTGCTCTTGGGGAAAAAAGGAAAGGTTACGGGGGGAACACCGATAAACTCATCTTT.

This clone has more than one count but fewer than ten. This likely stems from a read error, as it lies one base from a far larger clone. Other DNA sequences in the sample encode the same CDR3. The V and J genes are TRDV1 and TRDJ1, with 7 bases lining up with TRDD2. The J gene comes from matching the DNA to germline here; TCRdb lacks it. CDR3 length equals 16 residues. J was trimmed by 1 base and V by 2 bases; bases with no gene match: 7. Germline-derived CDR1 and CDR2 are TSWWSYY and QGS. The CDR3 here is CALGETSSYSTDKLIF. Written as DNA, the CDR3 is TGTGCTCTTGGGGAAACGTCTTCCTATAGCACCGATAAACTCATCTTT.

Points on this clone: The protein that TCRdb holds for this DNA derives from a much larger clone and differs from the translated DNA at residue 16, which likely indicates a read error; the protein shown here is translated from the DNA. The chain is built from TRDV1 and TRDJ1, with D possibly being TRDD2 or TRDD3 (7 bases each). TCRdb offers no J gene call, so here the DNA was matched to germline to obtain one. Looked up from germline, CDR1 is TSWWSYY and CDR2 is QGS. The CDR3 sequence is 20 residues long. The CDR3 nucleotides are TGTGCTCTTGGGGACAACTTCCTAGTTGGGTGGGGGACCCACACCAATAAACTCATCTTT. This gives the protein CALGDNFLVGWGTHTNKLIF.

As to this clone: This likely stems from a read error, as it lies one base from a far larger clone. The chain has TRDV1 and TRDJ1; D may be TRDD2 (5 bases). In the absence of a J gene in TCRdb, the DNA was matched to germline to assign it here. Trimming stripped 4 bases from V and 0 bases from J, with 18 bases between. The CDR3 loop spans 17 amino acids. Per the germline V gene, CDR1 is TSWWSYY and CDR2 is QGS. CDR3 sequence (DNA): TGTGCTCTTGGGGTCCCGCCCCGCCTACGGTACACCGATAAACTCATCTTT. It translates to CALGVPPRLRYTDKLIF.

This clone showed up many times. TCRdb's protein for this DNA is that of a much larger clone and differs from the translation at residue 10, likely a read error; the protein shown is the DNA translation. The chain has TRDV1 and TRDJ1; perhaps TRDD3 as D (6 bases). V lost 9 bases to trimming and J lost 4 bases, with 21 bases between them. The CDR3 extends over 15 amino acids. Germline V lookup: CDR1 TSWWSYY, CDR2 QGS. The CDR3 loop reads CALGPLGLYIDKLIF. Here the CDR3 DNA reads TGTGCTCTCGGGCCGCTGGGGTTGTACATCGATAAACTCATCTTT.

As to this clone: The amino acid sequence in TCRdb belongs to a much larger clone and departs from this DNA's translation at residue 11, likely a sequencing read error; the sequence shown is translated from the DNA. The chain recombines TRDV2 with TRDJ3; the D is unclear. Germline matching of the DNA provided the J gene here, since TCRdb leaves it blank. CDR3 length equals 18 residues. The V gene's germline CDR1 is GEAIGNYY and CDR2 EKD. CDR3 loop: CACDIQPGHSRDTRQMFF. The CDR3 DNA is TGTGCCTGTGACATACAACCGGGGCACTCCCGGGACACCCGACAGATGTTTTTC.

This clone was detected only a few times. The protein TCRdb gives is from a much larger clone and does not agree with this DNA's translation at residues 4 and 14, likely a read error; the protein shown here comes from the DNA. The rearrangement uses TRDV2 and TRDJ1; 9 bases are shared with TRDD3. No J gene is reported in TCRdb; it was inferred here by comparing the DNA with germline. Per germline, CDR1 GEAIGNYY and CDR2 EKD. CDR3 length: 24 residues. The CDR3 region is CACGTVRGGDTHYGTPTYTDKLIF. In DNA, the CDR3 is TGTGCCTGTGGCACCGTGAGGGGGGGGGATACCCACTACGGTACACCGACGTACACCGATAAACTCATCTTT.

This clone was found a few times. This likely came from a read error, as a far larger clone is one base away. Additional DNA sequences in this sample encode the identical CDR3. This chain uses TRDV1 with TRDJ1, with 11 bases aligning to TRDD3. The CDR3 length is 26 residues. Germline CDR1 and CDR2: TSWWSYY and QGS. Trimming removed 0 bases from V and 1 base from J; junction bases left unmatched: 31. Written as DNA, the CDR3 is TGTGCTCTTGGGGAACTGGTTCCAATCCTTCCCTTACTGGGGGATAATGAGGGTGCGGGCACCGATAAACTCATCTTT. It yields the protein CALGELVPILPLLGDNEGAGTDKLIF.

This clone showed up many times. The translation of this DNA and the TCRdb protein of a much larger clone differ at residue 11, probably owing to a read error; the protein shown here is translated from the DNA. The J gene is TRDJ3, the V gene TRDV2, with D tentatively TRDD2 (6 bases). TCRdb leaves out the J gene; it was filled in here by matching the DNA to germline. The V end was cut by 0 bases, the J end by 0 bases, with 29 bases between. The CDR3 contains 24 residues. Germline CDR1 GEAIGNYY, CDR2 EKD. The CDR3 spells CACDTVLRSGGTDRSSWDTRQMFF. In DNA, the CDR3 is TGTGCCTGTGACACCGTCCTACGGTCGGGAGGAACAGATAGAAGCTCCTGGGACACCCGACAGATGTTTTTC.

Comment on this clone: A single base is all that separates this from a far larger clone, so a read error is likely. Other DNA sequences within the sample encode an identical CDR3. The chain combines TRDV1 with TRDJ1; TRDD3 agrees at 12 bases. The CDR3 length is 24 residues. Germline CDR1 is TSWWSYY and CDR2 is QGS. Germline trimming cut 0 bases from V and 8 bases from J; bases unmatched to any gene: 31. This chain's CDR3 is CALGELPYPNWGILRERRRNKLIF. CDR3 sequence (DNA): TGTGCTCTTGGGGAACTCCCCTACCCTAACTGGGGGATACTACGTGAGCGCAGAAGAAACAAACTCATCTTT.

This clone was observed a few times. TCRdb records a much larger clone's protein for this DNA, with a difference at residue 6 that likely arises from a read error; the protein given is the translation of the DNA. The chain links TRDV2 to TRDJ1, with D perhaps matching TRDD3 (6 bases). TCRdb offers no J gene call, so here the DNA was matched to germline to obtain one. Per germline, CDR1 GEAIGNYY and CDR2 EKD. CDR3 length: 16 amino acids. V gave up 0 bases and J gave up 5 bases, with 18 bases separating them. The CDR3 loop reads CACDTAGAGDGDKLIF. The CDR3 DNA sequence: TGTGCCTGTGACACCGCAGGGGCTGGGGATGGTGATAAACTCATCTTT.

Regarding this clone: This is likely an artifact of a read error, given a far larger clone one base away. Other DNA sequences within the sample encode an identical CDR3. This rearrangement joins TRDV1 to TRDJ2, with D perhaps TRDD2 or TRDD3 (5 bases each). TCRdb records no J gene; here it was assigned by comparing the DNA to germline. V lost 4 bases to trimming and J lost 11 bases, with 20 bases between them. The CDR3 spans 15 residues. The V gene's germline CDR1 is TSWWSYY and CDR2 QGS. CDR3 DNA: TGTGCTCTTGGGGTCGTGGGGTTTCCTGCGGGGCAACTCTTCTTT. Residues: CALGVVGFPAGQLFF.

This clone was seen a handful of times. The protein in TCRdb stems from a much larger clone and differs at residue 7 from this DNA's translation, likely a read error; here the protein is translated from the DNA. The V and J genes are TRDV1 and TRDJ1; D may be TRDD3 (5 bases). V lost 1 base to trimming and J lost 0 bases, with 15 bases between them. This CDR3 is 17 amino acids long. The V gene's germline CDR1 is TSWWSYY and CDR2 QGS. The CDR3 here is CALGEPGHTTNTDKLIF. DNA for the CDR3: TGTGCTCTTGGGGAACCTGGGCATACGACGAACACCGATAAACTCATCTTT.

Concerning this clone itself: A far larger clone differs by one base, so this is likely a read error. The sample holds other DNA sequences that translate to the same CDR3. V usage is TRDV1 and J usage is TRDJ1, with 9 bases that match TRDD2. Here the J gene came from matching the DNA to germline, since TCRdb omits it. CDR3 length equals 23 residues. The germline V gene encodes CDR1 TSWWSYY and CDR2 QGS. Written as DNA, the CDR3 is TGCGCTCTTGGGGAACATTGTTGTAGGCCTTCCTACTCCTACGGGGGATACACCGATAAACTCATCTTT. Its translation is CALGEHCCRPSYSYGGYTDKLIF.

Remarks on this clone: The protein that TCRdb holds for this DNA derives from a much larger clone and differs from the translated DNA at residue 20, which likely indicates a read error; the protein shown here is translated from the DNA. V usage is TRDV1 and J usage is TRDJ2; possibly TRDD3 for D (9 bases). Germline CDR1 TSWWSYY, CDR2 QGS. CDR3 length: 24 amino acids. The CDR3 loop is CALGEPSYGNPGDTGPKETGQLFF. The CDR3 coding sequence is TGTGCTCTTGGGGAACCTTCCTACGGGAATCCTGGGGATACGGGGCCGAAGGAGACAGGACAACTCTTCTTT.